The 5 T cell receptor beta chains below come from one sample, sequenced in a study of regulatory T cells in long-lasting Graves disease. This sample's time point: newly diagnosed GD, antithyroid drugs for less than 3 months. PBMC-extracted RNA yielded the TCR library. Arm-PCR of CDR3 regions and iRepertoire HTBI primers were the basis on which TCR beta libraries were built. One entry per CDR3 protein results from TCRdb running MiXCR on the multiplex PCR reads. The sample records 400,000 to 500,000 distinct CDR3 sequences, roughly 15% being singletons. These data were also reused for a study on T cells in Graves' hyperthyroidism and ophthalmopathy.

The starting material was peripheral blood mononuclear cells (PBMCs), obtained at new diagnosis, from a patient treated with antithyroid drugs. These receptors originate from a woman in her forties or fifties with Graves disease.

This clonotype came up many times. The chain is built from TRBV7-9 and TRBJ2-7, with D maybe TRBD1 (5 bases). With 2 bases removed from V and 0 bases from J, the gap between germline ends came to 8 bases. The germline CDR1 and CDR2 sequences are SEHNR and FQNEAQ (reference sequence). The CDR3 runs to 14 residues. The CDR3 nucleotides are TGTGCCAGCAGCTTAATGGACACCTCCTACGAGCAGTACTTC. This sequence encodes CASSLMDTSYEQYF.

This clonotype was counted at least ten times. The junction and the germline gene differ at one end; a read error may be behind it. The DNA of the CDR3 is TGTGCCAGCAGCCAAGGAGACGGAAACACTGAAGCTTTCTTT. Translating it yields CASSQGDGNTEAFF. This chain uses TRBV4-1 with TRBJ1-1, with unresolved D. This CDR3 is built from 14 residues. Per germline, CDR1 MGHRA and CDR2 YSYEKL.

This chain's CDR3 is CASSVAGGTGNTIYF. The CDR3 DNA reads TGTGCCAGCAGCGTAGCTGGGGGGACTGGAAACACCATATATTTT. The V gene is TRBV9, the J gene TRBJ1-3; tentatively, D is TRBD1 (5 bases). The length of the CDR3 is 15 residues. The V gene's germline CDR1 is SGDLS and CDR2 YYNGEE. The V end lost 0 bases, the J end lost 2 bases, and 9 bases lay between the germline ends.

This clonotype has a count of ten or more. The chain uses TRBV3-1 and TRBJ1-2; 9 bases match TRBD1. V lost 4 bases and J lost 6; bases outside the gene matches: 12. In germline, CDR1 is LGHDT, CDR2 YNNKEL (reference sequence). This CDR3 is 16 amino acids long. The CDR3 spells CASSLTSIGTGNGYTF. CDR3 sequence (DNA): TGTGCCAGCAGCCTCACCTCCATTGGGACAGGGAATGGCTACACCTTC.

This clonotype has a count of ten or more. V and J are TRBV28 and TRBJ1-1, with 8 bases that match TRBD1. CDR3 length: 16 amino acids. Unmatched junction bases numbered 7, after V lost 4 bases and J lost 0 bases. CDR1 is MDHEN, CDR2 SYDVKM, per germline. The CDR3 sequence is CASSSRQGNLNTEAFF. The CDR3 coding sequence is TGTGCCAGCAGTTCCCGACAGGGGAATTTGAACACTGAAGCTTTCTTT.